This entry lists 7 T cell receptor beta chains sequenced from one sample in a study of blood T cell repertoires in COVID-19. The repertoire was sequenced with immunoSEQ multiplex PCR; TCRdb's copy has only in-frame clones and lacks some. This table holds about 16,000 clones, roughly three quarters found once. The material sequenced was peripheral blood. The receptors derive from a man between 60 and 75 years old with acute or convalescent COVID-19.

The CDR3 sequence: CASSSQGLGNSPLHF. The CDR3 DNA is TGTGCCAGCAGTTCACAGGGGTTAGGGAATTCACCCCTCCACTTT. The chain employs TRBV6-5 and TRBJ1-6; 7 bases are a match to TRBD1. The CDR3 sequence is 15 residues long. V lost 4 bases to trimming and J lost 7 bases; unmatched junction nucleotides: 7. Germline V gene data show CDR1 as MNHEY and CDR2 as SVGAGI.

This clone ranks as medium-sized. The V and J genes are TRBV19 and TRBJ2-2, with TRBD2 as a possible D gene (6 bases). CDR1 LNHDA and CDR2 SQIVND come from the germline V gene (reference sequence). The length of the CDR3 is 16 residues. V dropped 6 bases and J dropped 5 bases, with 19 bases sitting between them. CDR3 sequence: CASRFTGVIKTGELFF. The CDR3 coding sequence is TGTGCCAGTAGATTTACGGGAGTGATTAAGACCGGGGAGCTGTTTTTT.

The chain employs TRBV30 and TRBJ1-1; 7 bases fit TRBD1. Germline V gene lookup returns CDR1 GTSNPN and CDR2 SVGIG (reference sequence). The V segment lost 3 bases and the J segment 8 bases; nucleotides outside the gene matches: 9. The CDR3 extends over 13 amino acids. In DNA, the CDR3 is TGTGCCTGGAGGGTCGGCAGGGGGAAGGAAGCTTTCTTT. Its protein is CAWRVGRGKEAFF.

The CDR3 coding sequence is TGTGCCAGCAGCTTAGATCGGGCAGGGGGAGCCTACGAGCAGTACTTC. Its translation is CASSLDRAGGAYEQYF. This chain uses TRBV11-2 with TRBJ2-7, with TRBD1 matching 7 bases. Germline CDR1 reads SGHAT; CDR2 reads FQNNGV. V was pared by 0 bases and J by 2 bases, with 7 bases of the junction left unmatched. There are 16 residues in the CDR3.

CDR3: CASMQGPNQPQHF. The CDR3 nucleotides are TGTGCCAGCATGCAGGGCCCCAATCAGCCCCAGCATTTT. This chain uses TRBV2 with TRBJ1-5, with D perhaps matching TRBD1 (5 bases). This CDR3 region has 13 residues. V lost 7 bases and J 3 bases, leaving 10 bases between the germline ends. The germline V gene has CDR1 SNHLY and CDR2 FYNNEI.

In its sample, this clone was seen once. V usage is TRBV2 and J usage is TRBJ2-2; D gene ambiguous. Germline CDR1 and CDR2: SNHLY and FYNNEI. This CDR3 comprises 14 residues. V lost 4 bases, J lost 5 bases, and 11 bases lay in between. Here the CDR3 reads CASSASRWTGELFF. The CDR3 region has the DNA TGTGCCAGCAGTGCGAGCCGATGGACCGGGGAGCTGTTTTTT.

The V and J genes are TRBV7-6 and TRBJ2-1, with TRBD2 matching 16 bases. After removal of 5 bases from V and 4 bases from J, the junction contained 8 bases not matched to a gene. The germline V gene encodes CDR1 SGHVS and CDR2 FNYEAQ. CDR3 length equals 18 residues. CDR3 DNA sequence: TGTGCCAGCAGCACCCCGGGACTAGCGGGGGGGCTGTACAATGAGCAGTTCTTC. Amino acids: CASSTPGLAGGLYNEQFF.